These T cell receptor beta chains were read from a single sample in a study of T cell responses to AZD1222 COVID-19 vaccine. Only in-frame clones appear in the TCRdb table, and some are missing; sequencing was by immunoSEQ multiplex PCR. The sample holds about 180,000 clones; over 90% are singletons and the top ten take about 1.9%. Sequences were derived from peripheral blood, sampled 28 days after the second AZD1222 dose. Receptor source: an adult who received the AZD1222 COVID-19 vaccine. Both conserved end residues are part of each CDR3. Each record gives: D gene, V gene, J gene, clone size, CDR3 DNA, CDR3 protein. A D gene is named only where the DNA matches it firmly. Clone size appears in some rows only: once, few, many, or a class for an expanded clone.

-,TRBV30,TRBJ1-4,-,TGTGCCTGGAGTGTGTACGGGGCTGCAACTAATGAAAAACTGTTTTTT,CAWSVYGAATNEKLFF
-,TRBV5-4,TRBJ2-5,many,TGTGCCAGCAGCTTGGCCACAGGGAGGGAGACCCAGTACTTC,CASSLATGRETQYF
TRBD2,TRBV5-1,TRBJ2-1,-,TGCGCCAGCAGCTTGATAGCGGGAGTTGGTGTAAATGAGCAGTTCTTC,CASSLIAGVGVNEQFF
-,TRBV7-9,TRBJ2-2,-,TGTGCCAGCAGCTTTGGGGAGCTGTTTTTT,CASSFGELFF
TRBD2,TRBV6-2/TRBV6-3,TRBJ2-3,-,TGTGCCAGCAGCGCACAGACTAGCGGGATGAATACAGATACGCAGTATTTT,CASSAQTSGMNTDTQYF
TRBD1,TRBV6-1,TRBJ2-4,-,TGTGCCAGCAGTGAAGCGAGCAGGGGGCGAGGTAACATTCAGTACTTC,CASSEASRGRGNIQYF
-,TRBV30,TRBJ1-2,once,TGTGCCTGGAGTGTACTAACGGGTGGCTACACCTTC,CAWSVLTGGYTF
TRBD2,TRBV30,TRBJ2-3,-,TGTGCCTGGCAAGGGACTAGCGGGAGTGGTGATACGCAGTATTTT,CAWQGTSGSGDTQYF
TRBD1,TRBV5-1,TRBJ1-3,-,TGCGCCAGCAGCGCGGGACAGACGGGAAACACCATATATTTT,CASSAGQTGNTIYF
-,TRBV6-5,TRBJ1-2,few,TGTGCCAGCAGTCCATCCCTCACCGCTAACTATGGCTACACCTTC,CASSPSLTANYGYTF
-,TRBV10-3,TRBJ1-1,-,TGTGCCATCAGCCACGGACAGTTCCTGAACACTGAAGCTTTCTTT,CAISHGQFLNTEAFF
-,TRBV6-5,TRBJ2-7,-,TGTGCCAGCAGTAGAGAAGACAGCTACGAGCAGTACTTC,CASSREDSYEQYF
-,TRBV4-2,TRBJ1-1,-,TGTGCCAGCAGCCAAGATCGGGCCGAAGCTTTCTTT,CASSQDRAEAFF
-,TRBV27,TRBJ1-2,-,TGTGCCAGCAGGCGAACCGGGACAACCTTTAACTATGGCTACACCTTC,CASRRTGTTFNYGYTF
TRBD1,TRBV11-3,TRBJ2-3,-,TGTGCCAGCAGCTCGACAGGGGTCACAGATACGCAGTATTTT,CASSSTGVTDTQYF
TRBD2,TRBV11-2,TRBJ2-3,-,TGTGCCAGCAGCTTAGATGTGGGAGCGGGGAGGCGTGATACGCAGTATTTT,CASSLDVGAGRRDTQYF
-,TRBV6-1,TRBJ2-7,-,TGTGCCAGCAGTGAAGCCACAGGGCCCTACTACGAGCAGTACTTC,CASSEATGPYYEQYF
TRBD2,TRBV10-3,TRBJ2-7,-,TGTGCCACGGGTCGTTCGGGGGGGCAGTCCTACGAGCAGTACTTC,CATGRSGGQSYEQYF
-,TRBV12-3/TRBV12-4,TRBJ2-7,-,TGTGCCAGCAGTCCGGTGGCGTACGAGCAGTACTTC,CASSPVAYEQYF
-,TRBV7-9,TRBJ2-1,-,TGTGCCAGCAGCTTGGGTCCGAACAATGAGCAGTTCTTC,CASSLGPNNEQFF
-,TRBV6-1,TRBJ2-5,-,TGTGCCAGCAGTGAAGTCGGAGAAGAGACCCAGTACTTC,CASSEVGEETQYF
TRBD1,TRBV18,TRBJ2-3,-,TGTGCCAGCTCACCACTTTACCGGACAGGGAGCACAGATACGCAGTATTTT,CASSPLYRTGSTDTQYF
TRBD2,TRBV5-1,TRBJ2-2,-,TGCGCCAGCAGCCAAACGACTAGCGCGAACGGGGAGCTGTTTTTT,CASSQTTSANGELFF
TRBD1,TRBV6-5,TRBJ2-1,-,TGTGCCAGCAGTTCACAGGGGGCCGAGCAGTTCTTC,CASSSQGAEQFF
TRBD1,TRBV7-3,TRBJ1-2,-,TGTGCCAGCAGCGCAGGGGGAGACTATGGCTACACCTTC,CASSAGGDYGYTF
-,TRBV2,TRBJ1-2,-,TGTGCCACCCATACAGGGTATGGCTACACCTTC,CATHTGYGYTF
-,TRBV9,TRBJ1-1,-,TGTGCCAGCAGCGGGTACAGTGGGGTTACTGAAGCTTTCTTT,CASSGYSGVTEAFF
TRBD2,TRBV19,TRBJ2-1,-,TGTGCCAGTAGTCGGAGGACCGGGACTAGCCGATTTTCCTACAATGAGCAGTTCTTC,CASSRRTGTSRFSYNEQFF
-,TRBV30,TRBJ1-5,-,TGTGCCTGGAGCTTGAGGGGACAACAGCCCCAGCATTTT,CAWSLRGQQPQHF
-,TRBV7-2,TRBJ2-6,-,TGTGCCAGCAGCGCCAACCGGGGCCCCAACGTCCTGACTTTC,CASSANRGPNVLTF
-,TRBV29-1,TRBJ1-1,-,TGCAGCGTCCCCCGAGGGCGACGGAACACTGAAGCTTTCTTT,CSVPRGRRNTEAFF
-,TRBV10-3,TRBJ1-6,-,TGTGCCATCAGTGAGTCAGGGTTAGGGAATTCACCCCTCCACTTT,CAISESGLGNSPLHF
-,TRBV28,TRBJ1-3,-,TGTGCCAGCAGACTCCCGGGCCGCTCTGGAAACACCATATATTTT,CASRLPGRSGNTIYF
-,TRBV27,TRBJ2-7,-,TGTGCCAGCAGTTTCCCCGGGACCTACGAGCAGTACTTC,CASSFPGTYEQYF
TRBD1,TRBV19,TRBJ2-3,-,TGTGCCAGTAGTATAGCCCGGACAGGGGGGGCAGATACGCAGTATTTT,CASSIARTGGADTQYF
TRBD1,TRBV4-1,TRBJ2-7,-,TGCGCCAGCAGCCAAGTGGACAGGGCACAGTACGAGCAGTACTTC,CASSQVDRAQYEQYF
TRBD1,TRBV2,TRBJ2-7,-,TGTGCCAGCATTCCGAGAAGGACAGGTCCCTACGAGCAGTACTTC,CASIPRRTGPYEQYF
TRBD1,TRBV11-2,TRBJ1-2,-,TGTGCCAGCAGCGCTGTTACAGGGGGCGTAGGGTATGGCTACACCTTC,CASSAVTGGVGYGYTF
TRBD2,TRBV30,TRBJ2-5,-,TGTGCCTGGAGTGAAGGCCCTAGCGGGGAAGAGACCCAGTACTTC,CAWSEGPSGEETQYF
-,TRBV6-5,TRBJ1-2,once,TGTGCCAGCAGCCCCTTACTTGCTAACTATGGCTACACCTTC,CASSPLLANYGYTF
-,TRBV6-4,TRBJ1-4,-,TGTGCCAGCAGTGACTCCGGGCTCTCCCCGACTAATGAAAAACTGTTTTTT,CASSDSGLSPTNEKLFF
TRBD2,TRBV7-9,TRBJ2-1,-,TGTGCCAGCAGCTTATCACGCGGGAGCTCCTACAATGAGCAGTTCTTC,CASSLSRGSSYNEQFF
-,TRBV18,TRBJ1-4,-,TGTGCCAGCTCACCCCCCCCTCGAGGGCGGGTTTATGAAAAACTGTTTTTT,CASSPPPRGRVYEKLFF
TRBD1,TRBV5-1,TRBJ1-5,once,TGCGCCAGCAGCCGGACAGGGGATAGCAATCAGCCCCAGCATTTT,CASSRTGDSNQPQHF
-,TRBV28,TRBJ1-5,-,TGTGCCAGCAGCCAACTCGGACCTGGGGGCAATCAGCCCCAGCATTTT,CASSQLGPGGNQPQHF
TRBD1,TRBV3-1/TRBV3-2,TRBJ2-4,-,TGTGCCAGCAGCCAAGGTGGACAGGGAGCCAAAAACATTCAGTACTTC,CASSQGGQGAKNIQYF
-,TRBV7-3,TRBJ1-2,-,TGTGCCAGCAGCCAACAGGGTGGAGATGGCTACACCTTC,CASSQQGGDGYTF
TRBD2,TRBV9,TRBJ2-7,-,TGTGCCAGCAGCGTCCTAGCGGGGCCATACGAGCAGTACTTC,CASSVLAGPYEQYF
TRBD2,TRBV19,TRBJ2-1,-,TGTGCCAGTAGTAAAACTAGCGGGCACAATGAGCAGTTCTTC,CASSKTSGHNEQFF
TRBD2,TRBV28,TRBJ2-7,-,TGTGCCAGCAGTGCCACTAGCGGGAGTTTCGACGAGCAGTACTTC,CASSATSGSFDEQYF
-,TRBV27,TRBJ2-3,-,TGTGCCAGCAGTCCAGGTGGGAGAACAGATACGCAGTATTTT,CASSPGGRTDTQYF
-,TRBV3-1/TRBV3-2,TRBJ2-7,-,TGTGCCAGCAGCCAACGGGGGAGCTCCTACGAGCAGTACTTC,CASSQRGSSYEQYF
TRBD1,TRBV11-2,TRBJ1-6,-,TGTGCCAGCAGCTCGAAGACAGGGGAAGGTTCACCCCTCCACTTT,CASSSKTGEGSPLHF
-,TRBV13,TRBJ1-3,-,TGTGCCAGCAGCTTGGGTCCTTACCGGGACGGGGGAAACACCATATATTTT,CASSLGPYRDGGNTIYF
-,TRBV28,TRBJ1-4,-,TGTGCCAGCCTTACCGGGGGGGCGGCAACTAATGAAAAACTGTTTTTT,CASLTGGAATNEKLFF